This TCR beta chain was recorded in a study of blood T cells in healthy people across ages. This CDR3 is 15 amino acids long. V lost 6 bases and J lost 1, with 15 bases in between. Germline V gives CDR1 MNHEY, CDR2 SVGAGI. Donor samples were obtained from healthy Caucasian individuals from Russia, aged 6 to 90. As for this clonotype: The antigen is not known.

Sample-barcoded 5' priming and a J-beta primer mix drove a second PCR of 7 to 11 cycles. The study obtained at least 3 million CDR3-containing paired-end reads from every sample. Using its own MiXCR run on the 5' RACE reads, TCRdb lists one record per CDR3 protein. The sample includes about 640,000 distinct CDR3 sequences, 45% to 65% of them seen just once. Study outcomes and limitations: Diversity of TCR beta correlated strongly with naive T cell percentage.

V is TRBV6-5 and J is TRBJ1-1; D is unresolved. The source of this sequence is a man in his sixties in good health. What was sequenced was blood. The CDR3 nucleotides read TGTGCCAGCAGCCCATCCCGGGTGGGGAACACTGAAGCTTTCTTT. It codes for CASSPSRVGNTEAFF.